These T cell receptor beta chains were read from a single sample in a study of shared clonotypes between healthy human individuals. Measured with immunoSEQ multiplex PCR; TCRdb has only the in-frame clones, and not every one. The table includes about half a million clones, about 84% detected once. The sequencing input was PBMCs. These receptors were obtained from a woman in her thirties or forties in good health. Some clones in this sample may be carry-over from other donors' samples. CDR3s include the opening cysteine and the closing phenylalanine or tryptophan. Each record gives: D gene, V gene, CDR3 length, J gene, clone size, CDR3 protein, CDR3 DNA. The D gene is left open where the match is weak. Size values are once, few and many counts, or a class for expanded clones, and some rows have none.

d_call: .; v_call: TRBV7-6; cdr3_length: 17; j_call: TRBJ2-7; clone_size: once; cdr3_aa: CASSPEVSLVSSYEQYF; cdr3_nt: TGTGCCAGCAGCCCAGAGGTTAGCCTCGTAAGCTCCTACGAGCAGTACTTC
d_call: .; v_call: TRBV14; cdr3_length: 15; j_call: TRBJ2-6; clone_size: .; cdr3_aa: CASSRVRTGANVLTF; cdr3_nt: TGTGCCAGCAGCCGCGTCAGGACTGGGGCCAACGTCCTGACTTTC
d_call: TRBD2; v_call: TRBV7-7; cdr3_length: 16; j_call: TRBJ2-3; clone_size: .; cdr3_aa: CASSPGLAGATDTQYF; cdr3_nt: TGTGCTAGCAGCCCGGGACTAGCGGGGGCCACAGATACGCAGTATTTT
d_call: .; v_call: TRBV6-1; cdr3_length: 13; j_call: TRBJ1-1; clone_size: .; cdr3_aa: CASIWTRTTEAFF; cdr3_nt: TGTGCCAGCATTTGGACGAGGACCACTGAAGCTTTCTTT
d_call: .; v_call: TRBV7-8; cdr3_length: 13; j_call: TRBJ2-7; clone_size: .; cdr3_aa: CASSLGQHYEQYF; cdr3_nt: TGTGCCAGCAGCTTAGGACAGCACTACGAGCAGTACTTC
d_call: .; v_call: TRBV6-6; cdr3_length: 13; j_call: TRBJ2-7; clone_size: .; cdr3_aa: CASSRGADYEQYF; cdr3_nt: TGTGCCAGCTCTAGGGGCGCAGATTACGAGCAGTACTTC
d_call: TRBD2; v_call: TRBV2; cdr3_length: 15; j_call: TRBJ2-5; clone_size: .; cdr3_aa: CAGGEGLASQETQYF; cdr3_nt: TGTGCCGGAGGAGAGGGACTAGCGTCCCAAGAGACCCAGTACTTC
d_call: TRBD1; v_call: TRBV28; cdr3_length: 15; j_call: TRBJ1-3; clone_size: .; cdr3_aa: CASKGAGGNGNTIYF; cdr3_nt: TGTGCCAGCAAGGGGGCAGGCGGAAATGGAAACACCATATATTTT
d_call: .; v_call: TRBV6-1; cdr3_length: 14; j_call: TRBJ2-1; clone_size: .; cdr3_aa: CASSATGPYNEQFF; cdr3_nt: TGTGCCAGCAGTGCAACCGGGCCTTACAATGAGCAGTTCTTC
d_call: TRBD2; v_call: TRBV7-8; cdr3_length: 17; j_call: TRBJ2-7; clone_size: .; cdr3_aa: CASSLHSASGSSYEQYF; cdr3_nt: TGTGCCAGCAGCTTACATAGTGCTAGCGGGAGCTCCTACGAGCAGTACTTC
d_call: TRBD1; v_call: TRBV10-3; cdr3_length: 15; j_call: TRBJ2-7; clone_size: .; cdr3_aa: CAISVTGTGVHEQYF; cdr3_nt: TGTGCCATCAGTGTGACCGGGACAGGGGTCCACGAGCAGTACTTC
d_call: .; v_call: TRBV10-3; cdr3_length: 16; j_call: TRBJ1-2; clone_size: once; cdr3_aa: CAISEPGTTTNYGYTF; cdr3_nt: TGTGCCATCAGTGAGCCGGGGACAACTACTAACTATGGCTACACCTTC
d_call: .; v_call: TRBV15; cdr3_length: 12; j_call: TRBJ2-1; clone_size: .; cdr3_aa: CATSRVGNEQFF; cdr3_nt: TGTGCCACCAGCAGAGTGGGTAATGAGCAGTTCTTC
d_call: .; v_call: TRBV5-6; cdr3_length: 14; j_call: TRBJ1-2; clone_size: .; cdr3_aa: CASSFMEEGYGYTF; cdr3_nt: TGTGCCAGCAGCTTTATGGAGGAGGGCTATGGCTACACCTTC
d_call: TRBD2; v_call: TRBV25-1; cdr3_length: 16; j_call: TRBJ2-7; clone_size: many; cdr3_aa: CASSPSGSRSRGEQYF; cdr3_nt: TGTGCCAGCAGTCCTAGCGGGAGCCGATCACGGGGCGAGCAGTACTTC
d_call: TRBD1; v_call: TRBV18; cdr3_length: 15; j_call: TRBJ2-2; clone_size: .; cdr3_aa: CASSPGQGVIGELFF; cdr3_nt: TGTGCCAGCTCACCGGGACAGGGAGTCATCGGGGAGCTGTTTTTT
d_call: .; v_call: TRBV28; cdr3_length: 13; j_call: TRBJ1-2; clone_size: .; cdr3_aa: CASSRGPNYGYTF; cdr3_nt: TGTGCCAGCAGTCGCGGGCCTAACTATGGCTACACCTTC
d_call: .; v_call: TRBV30; cdr3_length: 15; j_call: TRBJ2-6; clone_size: once; cdr3_aa: CAWSAGVNGANVLTF; cdr3_nt: TGTGCCTGGAGTGCAGGGGTTAATGGGGCCAACGTCCTGACTTTC
d_call: .; v_call: TRBV19; cdr3_length: 15; j_call: TRBJ1-4; clone_size: .; cdr3_aa: CASSPSVRTNEKLFF; cdr3_nt: TGTGCCAGTAGTCCATCCGTGCGAACTAATGAAAAACTGTTTTTT
d_call: .; v_call: TRBV19; cdr3_length: 13; j_call: TRBJ2-3; clone_size: .; cdr3_aa: CASSRRTDHTQYF; cdr3_nt: TGTGCCAGTAGTAGAAGGACCGACCATACGCAGTATTTT
d_call: .; v_call: TRBV11-2; cdr3_length: 13; j_call: TRBJ1-1; clone_size: .; cdr3_aa: CASSLGSGTEAFF; cdr3_nt: TGTGCCAGCAGCTTAGGTAGCGGGACTGAAGCTTTCTTT